The present TCR beta chain was sequenced within a study of T-cell memory formation after mild COVID-19. The table lists this clonotype with a few counts. TCRdb reprocessed the 5' RACE reads via MiXCR and lists one record per CDR3 protein. Of about 110,000 distinct CDR3 sequences listed, approximately 15% are singletons. Trimming took 2 bases from V and 3 from J, leaving 10 bases between them. Germline V lookup: CDR1 MNHEY, CDR2 SVGAGI. The CDR3 loop spans 14 amino acids. This sequence joins TRBV6-5 and TRBJ1-1; D possibly corresponds to TRBD1 (5 bases). The TCR was taken from a man between 18 and 29 years old who had mild COVID-19 (a few samples of this study predate the infection). Cell type and time point are not known. Sequencing input: PBMCs or a T cell subset sorted from them (not recorded which). This CDR3 is CASSYEQADTEAFF. CDR3 in DNA: TGTGCCAGCAGTTACGAACAGGCGGACACTGAAGCTTTCTTT.